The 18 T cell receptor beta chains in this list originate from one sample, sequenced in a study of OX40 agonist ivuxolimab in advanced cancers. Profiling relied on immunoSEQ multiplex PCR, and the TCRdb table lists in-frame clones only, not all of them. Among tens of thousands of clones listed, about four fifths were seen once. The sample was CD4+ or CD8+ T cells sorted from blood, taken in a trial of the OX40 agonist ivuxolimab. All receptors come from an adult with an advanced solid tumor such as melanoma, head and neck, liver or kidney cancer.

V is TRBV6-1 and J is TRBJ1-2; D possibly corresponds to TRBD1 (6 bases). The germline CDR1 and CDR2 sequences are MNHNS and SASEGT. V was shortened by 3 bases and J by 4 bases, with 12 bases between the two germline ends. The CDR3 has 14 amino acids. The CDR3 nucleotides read TGTGCCAGCAGTGACGGACAGCCTTCCTATGGCTACACCTTC. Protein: CASSDGQPSYGYTF.

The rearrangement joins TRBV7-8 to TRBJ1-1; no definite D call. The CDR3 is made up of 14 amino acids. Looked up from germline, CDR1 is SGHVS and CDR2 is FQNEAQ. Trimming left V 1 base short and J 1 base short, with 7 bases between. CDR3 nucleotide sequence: TGTGCCAGCAGCTTAGTGTCAGGGAACACTGAAGCTTTCTTT. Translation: CASSLVSGNTEAFF.

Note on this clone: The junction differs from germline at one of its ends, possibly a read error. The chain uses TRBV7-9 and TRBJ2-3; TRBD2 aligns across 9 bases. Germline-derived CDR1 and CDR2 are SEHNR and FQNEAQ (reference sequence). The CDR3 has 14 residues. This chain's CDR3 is CASSVAGVTDTQYF. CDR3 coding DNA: TGTGCCAGCAGCGTAGCGGGGGTTACAGATACGCAGTATTTT. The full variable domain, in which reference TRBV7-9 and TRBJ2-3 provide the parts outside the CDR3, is DTGVSQNPRHKITKRGQNVTFRCDPISEHNRLYWYRQTLGQGPEFLTYFQNEAQLEKSRLLSDRFSAERPKGSFSTLEIQRTEQGDSAMYLCASSVAGVTDTQYFGPGTRLTVL.

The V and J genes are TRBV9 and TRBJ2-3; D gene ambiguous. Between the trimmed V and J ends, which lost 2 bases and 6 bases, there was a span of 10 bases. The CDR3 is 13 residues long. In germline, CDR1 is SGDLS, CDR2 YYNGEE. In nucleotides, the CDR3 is TGTGCCAGCAGCGTCGACACCTTGGATACGCAGTATTTT. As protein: CASSVDTLDTQYF.

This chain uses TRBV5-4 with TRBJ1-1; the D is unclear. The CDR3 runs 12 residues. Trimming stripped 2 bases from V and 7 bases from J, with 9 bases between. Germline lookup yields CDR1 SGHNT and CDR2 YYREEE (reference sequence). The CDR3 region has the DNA TGTGCCAGCAGCTTTTTGGGAGGTGAAGCTTTCTTT. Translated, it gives CASSFLGGEAFF.

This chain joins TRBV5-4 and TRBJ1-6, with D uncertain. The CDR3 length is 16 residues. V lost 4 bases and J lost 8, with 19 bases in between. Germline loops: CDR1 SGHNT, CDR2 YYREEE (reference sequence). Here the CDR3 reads CASSPPASSYYSPLHF. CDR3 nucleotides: TGTGCCAGCAGCCCACCTGCGTCCAGTTATTATTCACCCCTCCACTTT. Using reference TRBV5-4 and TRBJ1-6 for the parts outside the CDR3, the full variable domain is ETGVTQSPTHLIKTRGQQVTLRCSSQSGHNTVSWYQQALGQGPQFIFQYYREEENGRGNFPPRFSGLQFPNYSSELNVNALELDDSALYLCASSPPASSYYSPLHFGNGTRLTVT.

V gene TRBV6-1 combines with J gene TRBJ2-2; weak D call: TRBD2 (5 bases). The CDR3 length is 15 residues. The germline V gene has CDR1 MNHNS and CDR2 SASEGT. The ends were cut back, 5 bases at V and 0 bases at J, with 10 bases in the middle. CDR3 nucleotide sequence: TGTGCCAGCAGTATTAGGACTGCGAACACCGGGGAGCTGTTTTTT. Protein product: CASSIRTANTGELFF.

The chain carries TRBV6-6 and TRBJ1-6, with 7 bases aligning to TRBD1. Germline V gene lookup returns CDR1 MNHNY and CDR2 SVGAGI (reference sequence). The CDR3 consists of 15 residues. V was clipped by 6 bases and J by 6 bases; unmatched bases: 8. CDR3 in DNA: TGTGCCAGCAGATTAAACCGGGACAGTAATTCACCCCTCCACTTT. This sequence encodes CASRLNRDSNSPLHF.

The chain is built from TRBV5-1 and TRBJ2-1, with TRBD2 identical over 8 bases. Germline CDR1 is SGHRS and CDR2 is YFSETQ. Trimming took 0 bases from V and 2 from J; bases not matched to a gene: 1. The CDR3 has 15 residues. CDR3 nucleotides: TGCGCCAGCAGCTTGGAACTAGCGGCCTACAATGAGCAGTTCTTC. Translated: CASSLELAAYNEQFF.

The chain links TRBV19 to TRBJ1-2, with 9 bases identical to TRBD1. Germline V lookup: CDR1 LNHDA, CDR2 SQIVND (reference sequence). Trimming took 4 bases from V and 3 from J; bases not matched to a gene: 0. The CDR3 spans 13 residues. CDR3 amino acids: CASSRQGDYGYTF. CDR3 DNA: TGTGCCAGTAGTAGACAGGGGGACTATGGCTACACCTTC.

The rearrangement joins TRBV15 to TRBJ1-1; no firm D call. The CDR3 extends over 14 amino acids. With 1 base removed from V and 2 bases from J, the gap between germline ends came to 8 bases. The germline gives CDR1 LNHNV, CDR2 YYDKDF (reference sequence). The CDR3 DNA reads TGTGCCACCAGCAGAGTGGACCCTAACACTGAAGCTTTCTTT. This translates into CATSRVDPNTEAFF.

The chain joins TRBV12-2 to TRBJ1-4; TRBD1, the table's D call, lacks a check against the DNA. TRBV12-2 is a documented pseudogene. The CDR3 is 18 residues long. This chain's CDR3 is CASRGQGAIPATNEKLFF. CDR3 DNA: TGTGCAAGTCGGGGACAGGGGGCGATTCCTGCAACTAATGAAAAACTGTTTTTT.

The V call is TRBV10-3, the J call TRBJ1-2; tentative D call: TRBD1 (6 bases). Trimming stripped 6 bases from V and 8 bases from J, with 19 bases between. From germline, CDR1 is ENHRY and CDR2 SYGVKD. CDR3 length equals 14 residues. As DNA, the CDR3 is TGTGCCATCAGGGAACTAGACAGGCTGGCGGGCTACACCTTC. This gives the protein CAIRELDRLAGYTF.

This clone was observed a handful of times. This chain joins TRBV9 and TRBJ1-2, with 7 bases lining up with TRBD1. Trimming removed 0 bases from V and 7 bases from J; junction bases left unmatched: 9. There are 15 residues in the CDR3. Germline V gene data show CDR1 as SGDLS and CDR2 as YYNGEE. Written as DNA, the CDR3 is TGTGCCAGCAGCGTAGAGGCAGGGGGAATTGGTGGCTACACCTTC. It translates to CASSVEAGGIGGYTF.

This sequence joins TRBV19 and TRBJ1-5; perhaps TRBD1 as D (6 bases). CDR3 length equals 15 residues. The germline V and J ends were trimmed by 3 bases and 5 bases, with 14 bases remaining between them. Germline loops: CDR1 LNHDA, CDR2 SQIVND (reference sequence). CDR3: CASSISQGRYQPQHF. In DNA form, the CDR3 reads TGTGCCAGTAGTATCTCACAGGGTAGGTATCAGCCCCAGCATTTT.

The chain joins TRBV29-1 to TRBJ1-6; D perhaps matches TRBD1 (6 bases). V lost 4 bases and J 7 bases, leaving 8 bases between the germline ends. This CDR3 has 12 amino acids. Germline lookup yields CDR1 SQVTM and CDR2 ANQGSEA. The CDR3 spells CSVATGNSPLHF. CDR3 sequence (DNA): TGCAGCGTTGCAACAGGGAATTCACCCCTCCACTTT.

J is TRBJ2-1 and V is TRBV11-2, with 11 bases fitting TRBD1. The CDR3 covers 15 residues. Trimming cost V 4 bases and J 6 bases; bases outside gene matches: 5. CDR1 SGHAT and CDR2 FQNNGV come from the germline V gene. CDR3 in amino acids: CASSSSGTGGNEQFF. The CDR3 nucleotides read TGTGCCAGCAGCTCCTCCGGGACAGGGGGCAATGAGCAGTTCTTC.

The CDR3 DNA sequence: TGTGCCAGCAGTAGGAACCGCCGCCTGAATGAGCAGTTCTTC. Protein product: CASSRNRRLNEQFF. The rearrangement links TRBV6-4 to TRBJ2-1; D unresolved. The CDR3 covers 14 residues. The germline V gene encodes CDR1 MRHNA and CDR2 SNTAGT. Trimming shortened V by 5 bases and J by 7 bases, and 15 bases separated the two germline ends.